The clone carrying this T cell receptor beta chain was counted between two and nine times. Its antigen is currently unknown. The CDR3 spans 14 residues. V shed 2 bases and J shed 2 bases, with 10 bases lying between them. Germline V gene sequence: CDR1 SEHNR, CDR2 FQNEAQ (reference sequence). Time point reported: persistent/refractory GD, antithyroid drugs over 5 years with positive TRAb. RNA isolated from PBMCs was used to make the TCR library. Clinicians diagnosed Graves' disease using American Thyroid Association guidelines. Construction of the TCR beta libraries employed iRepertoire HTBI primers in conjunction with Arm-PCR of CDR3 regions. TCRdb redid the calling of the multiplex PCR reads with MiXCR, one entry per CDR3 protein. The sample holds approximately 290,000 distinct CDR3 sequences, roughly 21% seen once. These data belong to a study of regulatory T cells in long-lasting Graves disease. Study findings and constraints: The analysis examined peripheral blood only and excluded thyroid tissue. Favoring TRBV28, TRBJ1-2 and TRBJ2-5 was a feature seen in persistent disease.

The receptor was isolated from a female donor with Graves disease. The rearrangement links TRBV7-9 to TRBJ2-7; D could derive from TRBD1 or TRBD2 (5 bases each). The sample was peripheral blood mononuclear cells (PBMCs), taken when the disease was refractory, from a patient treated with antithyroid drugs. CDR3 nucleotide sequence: TGTGCCAGCAGCTTAAGGGACCTACCCTACGAGCAGTACTTC. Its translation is CASSLRDLPYEQYF.